The text below deals with one T cell receptor (beta chain). Antigen specificity is unknown. CDR3 size: 18 residues. The trim removed 4 bases at V and 3 bases at J, leaving 7 bases unmatched. Germline assignment: CDR1 SGHVS and CDR2 FQNEAQ. Only in-frame clones appear in the TCRdb table, and some are missing; sequencing was by immunoSEQ multiplex PCR. The sample has around 400,000 clones, around 82% seen once. Treatment specified: approximately 18 received Ad26.COV2.S at low or high dose, single or two shots; 5 received placebo; per-sample allocation not given. All samples were drawn on day 63, counting from the first vaccine or placebo injection. The source of the sample is a study of Ad26.COV2.S vaccination and SARS-CoV-2 variants. Study-level background: The study gave Ad26.COV2.S intramuscularly, once or twice 56 days apart.

Study conclusions and caveats: Possibly, TCR breadth and depth analyses underestimated total T cell responses. Relative to placebo recipients, vaccine recipients exhibited elevated spike-specific TCR breadth. Recipients of either vaccine or placebo displayed similar breadth of non-spike TCRs.

This receptor was obtained from a person between 18 and 65 years old who received the Ad26.COV2.S COVID-19 vaccine or a placebo. The rearrangement joins TRBV7-8 to TRBJ2-6, with 12 bases identical to TRBD1. The sample consisted of peripheral blood, taken in a trial of Ad26.COV2.S vaccine versus placebo. The CDR3 here is CASSSRDRGHRGANVLTF. The DNA for the CDR3 is TGTGCCAGCAGCTCGAGGGACAGGGGGCACCGTGGGGCCAACGTCCTGACTTTC.